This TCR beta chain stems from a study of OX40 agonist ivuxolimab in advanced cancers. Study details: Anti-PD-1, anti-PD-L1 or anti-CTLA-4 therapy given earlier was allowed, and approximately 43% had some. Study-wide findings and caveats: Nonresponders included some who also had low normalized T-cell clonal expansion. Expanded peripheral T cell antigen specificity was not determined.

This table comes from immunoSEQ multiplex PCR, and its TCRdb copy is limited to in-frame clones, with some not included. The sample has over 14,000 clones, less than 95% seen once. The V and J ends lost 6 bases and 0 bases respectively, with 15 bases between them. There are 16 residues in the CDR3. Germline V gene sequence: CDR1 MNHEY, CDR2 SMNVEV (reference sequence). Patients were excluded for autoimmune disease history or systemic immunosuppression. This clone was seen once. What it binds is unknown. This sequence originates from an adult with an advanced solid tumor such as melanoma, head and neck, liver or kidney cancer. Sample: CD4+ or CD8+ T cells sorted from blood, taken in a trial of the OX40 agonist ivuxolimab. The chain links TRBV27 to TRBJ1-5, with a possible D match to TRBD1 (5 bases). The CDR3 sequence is CASRAGGYNSNQPQHF. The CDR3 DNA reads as TGTGCCAGCAGGGCCGGGGGGTATAATAGCAATCAGCCCCAGCATTTT.